This is a list of T cell receptor beta chains from one sample in a study of shared clonotypes between healthy human individuals. The table came from immunoSEQ multiplex PCR; TCRdb's copy has only in-frame clones and leaves some out. The sample yields some 1.1 million clones, 70% to 80% seen once. Sample: memory CD4+ T cells from PBMCs. Receptor source: a man aged 18 to 29 in good health. Some clones in this sample may be carry-over from other donors' samples. Both conserved end residues are trimmed from each CDR3.

v_call,j_call,cdr3_aa
TRBV28,TRBJ2-3,ASSGASGVADTQY
TRBV19,TRBJ1-5,ASRSPVGNQPQH
TRBV6-1,TRBJ2-7,ASKEGTAYEQY
TRBV9,TRBJ2-3,ASSPFTASTDTQY
TRBV11-2,TRBJ2-3,ASSLDADTQY
TRBV27,TRBJ2-5,ASSLAGGGETQY
TRBV7-2,TRBJ2-5,ASSLGGVKETQY
TRBV28,TRBJ2-7,ASSSGGHEQY
TRBV30,TRBJ2-7,AWSVLIVGGYEQY
TRBV2,TRBJ2-7,ASRLLAGNEQY
TRBV19,TRBJ2-7,ASSLAASSYEQY
TRBV20-1,TRBJ1-2,SATINYGYT
TRBV5-1,TRBJ2-1,ASSTAGTGHNEQF
TRBV23-1,TRBJ1-1,ASMTGMNTEAF